This TCR beta chain emerged from a study of T cells in Graves' hyperthyroidism and ophthalmopathy. Amplified TCR beta CDR3 regions derived from RNA transcripts. An initial round of RT-PCR targeting the TCR CDR3 relied on the HTBI primer set. TCRdb processed the multiplex PCR reads anew with MiXCR; each CDR3 protein has one entry. The sample consists of about 400,000 distinct CDR3 sequences, around 14% of them appearing once. The junction had 13 bases not matched to a gene; V was cut back by 6 bases and J by 3 bases. The CDR3 has 16 amino acids. This clonotype originated in a woman between 18 and 29 years old with Graves' hyperthyroidism. This sequence joins TRBV12-3 or TRBV12-4 and TRBJ2-7, with 8 bases lining up with TRBD1. Sequences were obtained from blood. CDR3 residues: CASRPSPGTGYYEQYF. CDR3 coding DNA: TGTGCCAGCAGGCCAAGTCCCGGGACAGGCTACTACGAGCAGTACTTC.